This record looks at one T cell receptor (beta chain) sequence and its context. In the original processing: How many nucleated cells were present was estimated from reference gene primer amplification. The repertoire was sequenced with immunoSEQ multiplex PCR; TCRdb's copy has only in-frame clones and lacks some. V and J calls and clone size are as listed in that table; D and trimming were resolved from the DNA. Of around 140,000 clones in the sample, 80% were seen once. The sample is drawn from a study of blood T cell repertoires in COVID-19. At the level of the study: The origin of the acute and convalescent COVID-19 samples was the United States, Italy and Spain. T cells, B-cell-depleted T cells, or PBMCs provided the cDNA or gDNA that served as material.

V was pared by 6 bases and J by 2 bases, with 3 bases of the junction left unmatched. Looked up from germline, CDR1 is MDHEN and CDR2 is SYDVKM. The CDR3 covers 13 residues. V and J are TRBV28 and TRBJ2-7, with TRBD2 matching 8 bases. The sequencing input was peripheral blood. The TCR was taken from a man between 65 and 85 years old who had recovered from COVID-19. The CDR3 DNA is TGTGCCAGCAGCAGCGGGGGCACCTACGAGCAGTACTTC. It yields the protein CASSSGGTYEQYF.